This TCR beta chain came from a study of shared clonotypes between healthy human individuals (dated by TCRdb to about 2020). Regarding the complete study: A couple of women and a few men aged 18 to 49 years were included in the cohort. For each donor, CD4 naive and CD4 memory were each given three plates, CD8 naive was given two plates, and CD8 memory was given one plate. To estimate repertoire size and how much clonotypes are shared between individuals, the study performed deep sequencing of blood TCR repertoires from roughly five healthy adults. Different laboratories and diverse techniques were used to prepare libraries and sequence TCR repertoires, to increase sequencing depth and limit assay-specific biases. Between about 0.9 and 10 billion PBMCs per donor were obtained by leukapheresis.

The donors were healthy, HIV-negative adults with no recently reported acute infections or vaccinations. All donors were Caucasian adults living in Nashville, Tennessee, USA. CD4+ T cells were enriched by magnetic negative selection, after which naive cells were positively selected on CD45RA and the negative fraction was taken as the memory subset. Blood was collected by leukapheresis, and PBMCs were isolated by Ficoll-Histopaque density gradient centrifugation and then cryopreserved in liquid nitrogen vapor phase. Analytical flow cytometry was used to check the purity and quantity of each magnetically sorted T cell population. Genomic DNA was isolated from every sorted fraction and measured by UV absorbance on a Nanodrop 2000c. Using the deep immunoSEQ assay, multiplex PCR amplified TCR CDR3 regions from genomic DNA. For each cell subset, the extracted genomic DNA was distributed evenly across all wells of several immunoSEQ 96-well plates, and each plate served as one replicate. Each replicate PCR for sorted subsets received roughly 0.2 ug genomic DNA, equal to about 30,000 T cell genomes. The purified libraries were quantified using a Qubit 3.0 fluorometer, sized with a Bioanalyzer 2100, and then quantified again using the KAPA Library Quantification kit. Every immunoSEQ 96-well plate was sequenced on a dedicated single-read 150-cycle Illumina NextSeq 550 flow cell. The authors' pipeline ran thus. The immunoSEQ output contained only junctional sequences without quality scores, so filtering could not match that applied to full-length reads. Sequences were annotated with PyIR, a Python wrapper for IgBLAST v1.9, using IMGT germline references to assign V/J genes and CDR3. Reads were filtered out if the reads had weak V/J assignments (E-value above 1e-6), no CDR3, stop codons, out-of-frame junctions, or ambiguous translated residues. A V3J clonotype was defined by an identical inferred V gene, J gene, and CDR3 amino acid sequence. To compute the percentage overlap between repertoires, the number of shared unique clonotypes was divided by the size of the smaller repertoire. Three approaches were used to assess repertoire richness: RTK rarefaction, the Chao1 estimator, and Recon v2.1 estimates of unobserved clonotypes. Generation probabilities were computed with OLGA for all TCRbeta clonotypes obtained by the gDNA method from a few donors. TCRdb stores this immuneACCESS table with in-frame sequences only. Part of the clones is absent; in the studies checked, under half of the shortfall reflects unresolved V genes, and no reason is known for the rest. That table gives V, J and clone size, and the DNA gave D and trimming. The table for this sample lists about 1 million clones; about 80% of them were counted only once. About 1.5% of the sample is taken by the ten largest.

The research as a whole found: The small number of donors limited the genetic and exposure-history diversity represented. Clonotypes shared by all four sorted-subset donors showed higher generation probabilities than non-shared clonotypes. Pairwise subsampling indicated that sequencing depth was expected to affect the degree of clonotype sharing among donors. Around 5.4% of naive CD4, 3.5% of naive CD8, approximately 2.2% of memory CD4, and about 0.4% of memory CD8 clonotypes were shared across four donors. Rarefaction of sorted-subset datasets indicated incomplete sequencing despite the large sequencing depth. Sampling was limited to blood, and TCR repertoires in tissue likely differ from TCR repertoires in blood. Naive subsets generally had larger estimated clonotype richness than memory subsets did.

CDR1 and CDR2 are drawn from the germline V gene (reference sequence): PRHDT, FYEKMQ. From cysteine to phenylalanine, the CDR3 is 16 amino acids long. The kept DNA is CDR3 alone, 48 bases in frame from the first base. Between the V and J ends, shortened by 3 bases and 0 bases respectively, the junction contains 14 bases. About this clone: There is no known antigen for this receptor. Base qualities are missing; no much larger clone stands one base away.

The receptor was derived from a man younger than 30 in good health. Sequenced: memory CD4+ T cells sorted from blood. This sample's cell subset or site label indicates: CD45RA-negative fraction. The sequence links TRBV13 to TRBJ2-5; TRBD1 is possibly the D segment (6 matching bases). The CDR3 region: CASSFYSTGNQETQYF. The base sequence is TGTGCCAGCAGCTTCTATTCGACAGGCAACCAAGAGACCCAGTACTTC.